This TCR beta chain was profiled in a study of blood T cell repertoires in COVID-19. V dropped 5 bases and J dropped 3; count of bases not matched to a gene: 5. CDR1 SGHAT and CDR2 FQNNGV come from the germline V gene. This CDR3 is 16 amino acids long. Sequencing was performed with immunoSEQ multiplex PCR; in TCRdb, only in-frame clones are kept and a portion is missing. The sample comprises about 180,000 clones, roughly 88% of which are singletons, and more than 8.5% rests with the top ten. The sequencing sample was made of PBMCs or T cells enriched from blood (not recorded which). This TCR came from a woman under 30 who had recovered from COVID-19. J is TRBJ2-7 and V is TRBV11-2; 15 nucleotides align to TRBD2. This chain's CDR3 is CASSPPGLAGGYEQYF. The CDR3 region has the DNA TGTGCCAGCAGCCCCCCGGGACTAGCGGGGGGCTACGAGCAGTACTTC.